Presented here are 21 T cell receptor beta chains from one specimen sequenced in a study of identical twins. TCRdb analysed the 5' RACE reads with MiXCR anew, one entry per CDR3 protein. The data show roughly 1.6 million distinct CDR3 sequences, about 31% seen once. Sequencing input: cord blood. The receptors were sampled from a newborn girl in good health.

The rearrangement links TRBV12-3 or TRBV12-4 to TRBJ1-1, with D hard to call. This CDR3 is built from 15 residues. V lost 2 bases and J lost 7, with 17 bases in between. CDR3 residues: CASSLSDSFSFEAFF. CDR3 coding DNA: TGTGCCAGCAGTTTAAGTGACTCCTTTTCGTTTGAAGCTTTCTTT.

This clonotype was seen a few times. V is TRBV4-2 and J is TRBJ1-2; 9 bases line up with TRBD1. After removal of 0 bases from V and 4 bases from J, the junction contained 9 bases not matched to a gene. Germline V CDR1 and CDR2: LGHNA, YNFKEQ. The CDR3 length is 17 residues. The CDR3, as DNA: TGTGCCAGCAGCCAAGAATTTGCGGACAGGGGTGGCTATGGCTACACCTTC. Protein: CASSQEFADRGGYGYTF.

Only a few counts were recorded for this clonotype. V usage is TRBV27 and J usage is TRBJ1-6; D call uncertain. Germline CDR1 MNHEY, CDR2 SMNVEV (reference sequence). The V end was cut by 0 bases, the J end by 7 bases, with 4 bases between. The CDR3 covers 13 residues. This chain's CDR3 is CASSLSQNSPLHF. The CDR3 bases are TGTGCCAGCAGTTTATCGCAGAATTCACCCCTCCACTTT.

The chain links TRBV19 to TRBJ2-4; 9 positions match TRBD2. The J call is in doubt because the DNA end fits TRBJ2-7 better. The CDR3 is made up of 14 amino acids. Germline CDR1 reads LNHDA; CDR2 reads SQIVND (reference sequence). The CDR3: CASSIGSGSPEQYF. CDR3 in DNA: TGTGCCAGTAGTATAGGTAGCGGGAGCCCCGAGCAGTACTTC.

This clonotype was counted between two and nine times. CDR3 amino acids: CASSDLGLAKNIQYF. The CDR3 DNA reads as TGTGCCAGCAGTGATTTAGGGCTAGCCAAAAACATTCAGTACTTC. This chain uses TRBV2 with TRBJ2-4; D not resolved. CDR1 is SNHLY, CDR2 FYNNEI, per germline. V was cut by 3 bases and J by 0 bases, with 9 bases left in between. This CDR3 is 15 amino acids long. Full variable domain (outside the CDR3, taken from reference TRBV2 and TRBJ2-4): EPEVTQTPSHQVTQMGQEVILRCVPISNHLYFYWYRQILGQKVEFLVSFYNNEISEKSEIFDDQFSVERPDGSNFTLKIRSTKLEDSAMYFCASSDLGLAKNIQYFGAGTRLSVL.

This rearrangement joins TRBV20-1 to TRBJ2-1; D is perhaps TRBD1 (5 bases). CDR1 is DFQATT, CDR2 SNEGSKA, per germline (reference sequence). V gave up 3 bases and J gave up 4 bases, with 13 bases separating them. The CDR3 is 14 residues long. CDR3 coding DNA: TGCAGTGCTAGTTCCAGGGTGGGGTACAATGAGCAGTTCTTC. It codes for CSASSRVGYNEQFF.

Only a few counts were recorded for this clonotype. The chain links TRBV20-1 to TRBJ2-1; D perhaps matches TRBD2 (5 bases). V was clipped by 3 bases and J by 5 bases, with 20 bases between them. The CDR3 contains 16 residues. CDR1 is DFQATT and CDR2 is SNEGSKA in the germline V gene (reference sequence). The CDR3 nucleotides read TGCAGTGCTAGCAGAAAAACGGGATGGGGAAACAATGAGCAGTTCTTC. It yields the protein CSASRKTGWGNNEQFF.

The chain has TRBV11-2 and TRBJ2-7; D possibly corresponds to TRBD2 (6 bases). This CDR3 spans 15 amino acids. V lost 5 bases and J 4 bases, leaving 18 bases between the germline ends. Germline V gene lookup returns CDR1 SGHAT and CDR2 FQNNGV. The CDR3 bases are TGTGCCAGCAGCCGGAGGGCAGGAGACGATTACGAGCAGTACTTC. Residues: CASSRRAGDDYEQYF.

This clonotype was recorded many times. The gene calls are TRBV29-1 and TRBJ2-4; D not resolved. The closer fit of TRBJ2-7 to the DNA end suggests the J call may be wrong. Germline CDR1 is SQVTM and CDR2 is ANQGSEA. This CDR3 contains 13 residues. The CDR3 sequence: CSVVSNGPYEQYF. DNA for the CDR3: TGCAGCGTTGTGTCTAACGGCCCCTACGAGCAGTACTTC.

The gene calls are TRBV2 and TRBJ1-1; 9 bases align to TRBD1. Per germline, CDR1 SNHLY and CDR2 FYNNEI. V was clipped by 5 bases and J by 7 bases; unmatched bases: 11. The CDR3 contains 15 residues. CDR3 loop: CASSPYRPGQGEAFF. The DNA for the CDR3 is TGTGCCAGCAGTCCCTATCGGCCGGGACAGGGTGAAGCTTTCTTT.

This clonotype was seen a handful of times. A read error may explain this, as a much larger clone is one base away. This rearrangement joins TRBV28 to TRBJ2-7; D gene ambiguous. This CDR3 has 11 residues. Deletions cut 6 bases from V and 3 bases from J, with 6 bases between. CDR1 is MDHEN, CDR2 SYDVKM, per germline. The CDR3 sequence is CASRINYEQYF. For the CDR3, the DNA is TGTGCCAGCAGGATAAACTACGAGCAGTACTTC.

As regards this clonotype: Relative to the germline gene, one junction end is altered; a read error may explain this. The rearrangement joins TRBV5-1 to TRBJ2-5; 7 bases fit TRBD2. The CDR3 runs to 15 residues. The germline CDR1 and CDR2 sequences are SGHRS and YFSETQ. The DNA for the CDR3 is TGCGCCAGCAGCTTGGGAGCGGGAAGGCAAGAGACCCGGTACTTC. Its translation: CASSLGAGRQETRYF.

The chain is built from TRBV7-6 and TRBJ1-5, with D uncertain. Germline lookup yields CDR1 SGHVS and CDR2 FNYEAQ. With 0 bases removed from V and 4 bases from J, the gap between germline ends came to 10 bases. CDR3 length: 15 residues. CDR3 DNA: TGTGCCAGCAGCTTAGCCCCATCTCAAAATCAGCCCCAGCATTTT. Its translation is CASSLAPSQNQPQHF.

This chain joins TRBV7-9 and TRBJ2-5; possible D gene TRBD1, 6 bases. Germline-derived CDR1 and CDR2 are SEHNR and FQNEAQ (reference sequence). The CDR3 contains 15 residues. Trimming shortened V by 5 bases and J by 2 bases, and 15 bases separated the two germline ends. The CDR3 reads CASSLRGQTQETQYF. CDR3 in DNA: TGTGCCAGCAGCCTAAGAGGACAGACACAAGAGACCCAGTACTTC.

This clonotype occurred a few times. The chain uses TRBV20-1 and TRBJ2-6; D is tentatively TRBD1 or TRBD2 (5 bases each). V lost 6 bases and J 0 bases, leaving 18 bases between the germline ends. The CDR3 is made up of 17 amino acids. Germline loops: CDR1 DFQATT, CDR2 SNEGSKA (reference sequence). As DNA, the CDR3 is TGCAGTGCGGCCATCCGAGGGGATAGCTCTGGGGCCAACGTCCTGACTTTC. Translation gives CSAAIRGDSSGANVLTF.

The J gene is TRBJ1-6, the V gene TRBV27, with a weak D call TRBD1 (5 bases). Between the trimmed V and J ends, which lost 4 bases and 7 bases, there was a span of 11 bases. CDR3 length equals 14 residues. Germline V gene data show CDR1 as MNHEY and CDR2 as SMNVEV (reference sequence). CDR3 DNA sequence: TGTGCCAGCAGTTGGGCCCGACAGAATTCACCCCTCCACTTT. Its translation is CASSWARQNSPLHF.

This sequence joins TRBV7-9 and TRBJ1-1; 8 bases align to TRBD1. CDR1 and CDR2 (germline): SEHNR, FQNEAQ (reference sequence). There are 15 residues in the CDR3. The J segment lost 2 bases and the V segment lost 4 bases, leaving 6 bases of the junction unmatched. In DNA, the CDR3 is TGTGCCAGCAGCTCAAACAGGGGGGTCAACACTGAAGCTTTCTTT. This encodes CASSSNRGVNTEAFF.

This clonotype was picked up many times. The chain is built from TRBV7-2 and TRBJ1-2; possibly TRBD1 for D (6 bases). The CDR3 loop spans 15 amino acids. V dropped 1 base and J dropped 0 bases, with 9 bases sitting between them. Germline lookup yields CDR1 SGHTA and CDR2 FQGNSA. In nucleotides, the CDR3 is TGTGCCAGCAGCTTAGGGGGGCCAGCTAACTATGGCTACACCTTC. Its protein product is CASSLGGPANYGYTF.

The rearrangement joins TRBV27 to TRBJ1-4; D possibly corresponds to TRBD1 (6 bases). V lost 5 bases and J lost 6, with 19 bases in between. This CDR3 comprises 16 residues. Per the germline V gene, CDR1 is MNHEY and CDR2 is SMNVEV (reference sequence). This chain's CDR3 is CASSLKTGRGYEKLFF. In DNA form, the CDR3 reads TGTGCCAGCAGTCTAAAAACAGGGAGAGGGTATGAAAAACTGTTTTTT.

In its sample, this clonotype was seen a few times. The CDR3 bases are TGTGCCAGCATCCGAAAAAGCGGGAGTGCATACAATGAGCAGTTCTTC. Protein sequence: CASIRKSGSAYNEQFF. V and J are TRBV27 and TRBJ2-1; 8 bases are a match to TRBD2. The germline V gene encodes CDR1 MNHEY and CDR2 SMNVEV (reference sequence). J lost 4 bases, V lost 7 bases, and 12 bases had no gene match. This CDR3 is 16 amino acids long.

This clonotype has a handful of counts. The CDR3 loop reads CSARDWIPSNEQFF. CDR3 coding DNA: TGCAGTGCTAGAGATTGGATCCCTAGCAATGAGCAGTTCTTC. J is TRBJ2-1 and V is TRBV20-1, with no clear D. Per germline, CDR1 DFQATT and CDR2 SNEGSKA (reference sequence). The CDR3 totals 14 residues. V was trimmed by 0 bases and J by 6 bases, leaving 12 bases between them.